What follows are 6 T cell receptor beta chains derived from one specimen sequenced in a study of shared clonotypes between healthy human individuals. Libraries were prepared by immunoSEQ multiplex PCR; TCRdb keeps only in-frame clonotypes and omits some of them. The data contain about 1,900,000 clones, about 95% of them singletons. Naivety among CD8 cells was defined by CD45RO negativity and positive CCR7 selection, thereby excluding terminally differentiated effector memory CD45RA+ cells. Sequenced sample: naive CD8+ T cells sorted from blood. All receptors come from a young man in good health.

This rearrangement joins TRBV4-1 to TRBJ2-7; D remains ambiguous. Trimming took 5 bases from V and 3 from J, leaving 11 bases between them. This CDR3 has 13 residues. Germline CDR1 reads MGHRA; CDR2 reads YSYEKL. The CDR3 sequence: CASSEGRNYEQYF. CDR3 nucleotides: TGCGCCAGCAGCGAAGGACGGAACTACGAGCAGTACTTC.

The rearrangement links TRBV25-1 to TRBJ2-3; 8 bases are shared with TRBD2. After removal of 0 bases from V and 1 base from J, the junction contained 0 bases not matched to a gene. Germline V lookup: CDR1 MGHDK, CDR2 SYGVNS. The CDR3 runs 15 residues. CDR3 DNA sequence: TGTGCCAGCAGTGAATACGGGGGGGGCACAGATACGCAGTATTTT. Its protein product is CASSEYGGGTDTQYF.

The V and J genes are TRBV4-3 and TRBJ2-3, with 9 bases aligning to TRBD2. This CDR3 comprises 16 residues. J gave up 4 bases and V 0 bases, and 5 bases lay outside the gene matches. The germline CDR1 and CDR2 sequences are LGHNA and YSLEER. CDR3 DNA sequence: TGCGCCAGCAGCCAAGAGACTAGCGGAGCCGCAGATACGCAGTATTTT. This gives the protein CASSQETSGAADTQYF.

CDR3 region: CASSHGTPQYNEQFF. In nucleotides, the CDR3 is TGTGCCAGCAGCCACGGGACCCCCCAGTACAATGAGCAGTTCTTC. V and J are TRBV27 and TRBJ2-1, with D perhaps assigned TRBD1 or TRBD2 (5 bases each). The CDR3 is 15 residues long. CDR1 and CDR2 (germline): MNHEY, SMNVEV (reference sequence). The V gene lost 6 bases and the J gene lost 4 bases, with 16 bases spanning the gap.

This clone was detected once. The CDR3 coding sequence is TGCGCCAGCAGATCCTACCCCGGAACTGAAGCTTTCTTT. Protein product: CASRSYPGTEAFF. The chain combines TRBV4-3 with TRBJ1-1; no reliable D call. V lost 6 bases, J lost 5 bases, and 13 bases lay in between. Per germline, CDR1 LGHNA and CDR2 YSLEER. This CDR3 is 13 amino acids long.

V usage is TRBV19 and J usage is TRBJ2-1; D unresolved. This CDR3 is built from 16 residues. CDR1 is LNHDA and CDR2 is SQIVND in the germline V gene (reference sequence). The V and J ends lost 3 bases and 0 bases respectively, with 12 bases between them. The CDR3 protein is CASSMWVFDSYNEQFF. CDR3 bases: TGTGCCAGTAGTATGTGGGTTTTCGACTCCTACAATGAGCAGTTCTTC.